This T cell receptor (beta chain) was documented in a study of blood T cell repertoires in COVID-19. At the level of the study: Italy, Spain and the United States were the sources of the convalescent and acute COVID-19 samples.

This clone was seen a few times. As originally analysed: Nucleated cell counts were estimated from reference gene primer amplification. The table came from immunoSEQ multiplex PCR; TCRdb's copy has only in-frame clones and leaves some out. The D gene and trimming were derived from the DNA, and the V and J assignments and clone size from that table. The sample lists 75,000 to 90,000 clones; around 78% were seen once. The CDR3 contains 16 residues. The germline V gene has CDR1 LGHDT and CDR2 YNNKEL (reference sequence). V was pared by 5 bases and J by 9 bases, with 10 bases of the junction left unmatched.

This sequence was found in a man aged 60 to 75 with COVID-19, enrolled during active disease. Sequenced sample: peripheral blood. The chain combines TRBV3-1 (or the pseudogene TRBV3-2) with TRBJ1-6, with 10 bases aligning to TRBD1. CDR3: CASSYVPGQGPSPLHF. The CDR3 nucleotides are TGTGCCAGCAGCTACGTACCGGGACAGGGGCCTTCACCCCTCCACTTT.